This T cell receptor beta chain came from a study of regulatory T cells in long-lasting Graves disease (dated by TCRdb to the early 2020s). For context, the study as a whole: Persistent Graves' disease was defined as antithyroid drug treatment for over 5 years with persistently positive TSH receptor autoantibodies. Patients with persistent Graves' disease were compared with patients with newly diagnosed Graves' disease using TCR sequencing and RNA sequencing of peripheral blood. The study was registered as a clinical trial and conducted in China. A total of about 35 samples underwent TCR sequencing, from roughly 13 patients with persistent Graves' disease and 20 or so patients with newly diagnosed Graves' disease. In the clinical cohort, patients with persistent Graves' disease had used antithyroid drugs for an average of roughly ten years.

Overall results and qualifications from the work: TRBV28, TRBJ1-2 and TRBJ2-5 were preferentially used in persistent disease, while TRBV20-1 and TRBJ2-1 were favored in newly diagnosed disease. Only peripheral blood was studied, because thyroid tissue, the primary lesion, was inaccessible. A larger number of public clonotypes was shared among persistent patients (2,741) than among newly diagnosed patients (about 990). The authors noted that the small sample size was a limitation that may lower accuracy. Lower TCR Shannon entropy and fewer highly expanded clones were observed in persistent Graves' disease patients than in newly diagnosed patients, which suggested clonal expansion. Sequencing and analysis were limited to the TCR beta chain.

The CDR3 contains 12 residues, cysteine and phenylalanine counted. Only the CDR3 portion is preserved as DNA: 36 bases, with reading frame beginning at the first base. V is reduced by 2 bases and J by 6 bases, leaving a spacing of 5 bases between them. The germline V gene (reference sequence) yields MNHEY for CDR1 and SMNVEV for CDR2. This clonotype was recorded at least ten times. Its specific antigen is unknown. Base qualities are not recorded, but no much larger clone differs from it by a single base. The sample's time point label, decoded: persistent/refractory GD, antithyroid drugs over 5 years with positive TRAb. RNA was extracted from PBMCs in TRIzol for both TCR sequencing and RNA sequencing. Graves' disease was diagnosed according to American Thyroid Association guidelines. The patients came from an endocrinology department in Xi'an, China. Each patient gave approximately 8.8 milliliters of peripheral blood, collected in an EDTA anticoagulant tube. PBMCs were isolated by Ficoll Paque Plus density gradient separation without further T cell sorting. An Agilent 2100 Bioanalyzer and agarose gel were used to check RNA quality, while a NanoDrop 2000 measured RNA concentration.

The library relied on multiplex PCR. The listed sequencing device is Illumina HiSeq 4000. CDR3 regions were amplified by Arm-PCR with iRepertoire HTBI primers to construct TCR beta libraries. Before sequencing, the PCR products underwent gel purification. The original methods were these. Across samples, around 62 TRBV and 13 to 15 TRBJ segments were identified and used for gene usage analysis of CDR3 amino acid clonotypes. COPE and FqMerger were used to merge the filtered high-quality paired reads into contigs. Contigs were aligned with BLAST to IMGT TRBV, TRBD and TRBJ reference genes, and CDR3 was defined per IMGT. Clonotypes above 0.1% frequency were classified as highly expanded clones. Shannon entropy was used to measure repertoire diversity, and the Gini coefficient was used to measure V-J evenness. Clonotypes shared by more than one individual were considered public. In-frame beta chains were kept once TCRdb had trimmed the public reads at Q25 with fastp and called clones with MiXCR. Every entry covers one CDR3 protein and lists the most common genes and DNA from its rows. TCRdb assigned the V and J calls; the authors' analysis was not used. The sample table records roughly 430,000 distinct CDR3 sequences; roughly 21% of these occur just once. The ten most abundant clones make up roughly an eighth of the sample.

This clonotype originated in a female donor with Graves disease. The sequence joins TRBV27 to TRBJ2-1; there is no confident call for the D gene. The sample consisted of peripheral blood mononuclear cells (PBMCs), taken when the disease was refractory, from a patient treated with antithyroid drugs. The encoded CDR3 is CASSLGGNEQFF. At the DNA level, the sequence is TGTGCCAGCAGTTTAGGCGGCAATGAGCAGTTCTTC.